The 30 T cell receptor beta chains reported below all come from one sample, sequenced in a study of blood T cell repertoires in COVID-19. Profiling relied on immunoSEQ multiplex PCR, and the TCRdb table lists in-frame clones only, not all of them. The sample shows around 100,000 clones, 84% of them seen only once. Sequences were obtained from peripheral blood. These receptor sequences come from a human donor in a cohort sampled during active COVID-19.

J is TRBJ2-7 and V is TRBV5-1; possibly TRBD1 for D (6 bases). Germline lookup yields CDR1 SGHRS and CDR2 YFSETQ. The CDR3 is 14 residues long. Trimming removed 2 bases from V and 4 bases from J, with 13 bases in between. This CDR3 is CASSFRGQAYEQYF. The CDR3 coding sequence is TGCGCCAGCAGCTTCAGGGGTCAAGCATACGAGCAGTACTTC.

This CDR3 is CASSWGVTAYEQYF. The CDR3, as DNA: TGTGCCAGCAGCTGGGGGGTGACGGCCTACGAGCAGTACTTC. This rearrangement joins TRBV5-5 to TRBJ2-7; possible D gene TRBD2, 6 bases. Germline V gene lookup returns CDR1 SGHKS and CDR2 YYEKEE (reference sequence). V was pared by 3 bases and J by 2 bases, with 12 bases between. The CDR3 runs to 14 residues. Full variable domain (outside the CDR3, taken from reference TRBV5-5 and TRBJ2-7): DAGVTQSPTHLIKTRGQQVTLRCSPISGHKSVSWYQQVLGQGPQFIFQYYEKEERGRGNFPDRFSARQFPNYSSELNVNALLLGDSALYLCASSWGVTAYEQYFGPGTRLTVT.

The genes are TRBV7-9 and TRBJ2-5; 10 nucleotides agree with TRBD1. J gave up 5 bases and V 5 bases, and 8 bases lay outside the gene matches. The CDR3 is made up of 15 amino acids. The germline CDR1 and CDR2 sequences are SEHNR and FQNEAQ (reference sequence). The CDR3 DNA sequence: TGTGCCAGCAGCCAAACCGGGACAGGGGTTGAGACCCAGTACTTC. It is translated as CASSQTGTGVETQYF.

This clone came up a few times. The gene calls are TRBV29-1 and TRBJ1-1; D gene uncertain. CDR3 size: 14 residues. Germline CDR1 and CDR2: SQVTM and ANQGSEA. V dropped 7 bases and J dropped 0 bases, with 15 bases sitting between them. CDR3 protein: CSATTLILNTEAFF. CDR3 bases: TGCAGCGCTACGACACTTATCTTGAACACTGAAGCTTTCTTT.

This chain joins TRBV12-5 and TRBJ1-1; D may be TRBD1 (5 bases). This CDR3 is built from 12 residues. The V gene's germline CDR1 is LGHNT and CDR2 FRNRAP. Trimming took 5 bases from V and 6 from J, leaving 10 bases between them. The CDR3 coding sequence is TGTGCTAGTGGTGGTGGGGCAGCTGAAGCTTTCTTT. It yields the protein CASGGGAAEAFF. The full variable domain, rest sourced from reference TRBV12-5 and TRBJ1-1, is DARVTQTPRHKVTEMGQEVTMRCQPILGHNTVFWYRQTMMQGLELLAYFRNRAPLDDSGMPKDRFSAEMPDATLATLKIQPSEPRDSAVYFCASGGGAAEAFFGQGTRLTVV.

V gene TRBV6-5 combines with J gene TRBJ1-4; 7 bases agree with TRBD1. Trimming cost V 6 bases and J 0 bases; bases outside gene matches: 4. The CDR3 consists of 15 residues. Germline values: CDR1 MNHEY, CDR2 SVGAGI. CDR3 in amino acids: CASRPGQATNEKLFF. The DNA of the CDR3 is TGTGCCAGCAGACCCGGACAGGCAACTAATGAAAAACTGTTTTTT.

The chain uses TRBV30 and TRBJ1-6; possible D gene TRBD1, 5 bases. The CDR3 totals 14 residues. V gave up 7 bases and J gave up 8 bases, with 18 bases separating them. CDR1 is GTSNPN, CDR2 SVGIG, per germline (reference sequence). CDR3 sequence: CASERGRSDSPLHF. Here the CDR3 DNA reads TGTGCCTCTGAAAGGGGCCGGAGCGATTCACCCCTCCACTTT.

This clone appeared once. CDR3 region: CASSQGQPYGYTF. For the CDR3, the DNA is TGTGCCAGCAGCCAGGGACAACCCTATGGCTACACCTTC. The chain links TRBV12-3 or TRBV12-4 to TRBJ1-2, with TRBD1 as a possible D gene (6 bases). CDR3 size: 13 residues. Trimming cost V 6 bases and J 4 bases, with 12 bases left between them.

This clone occurred once. Within the sample, other DNA sequences also encode this same CDR3. The rearrangement links TRBV19 to TRBJ1-5, with D tentatively TRBD1 (6 bases). This CDR3 is 12 amino acids long. From germline, CDR1 is LNHDA and CDR2 SQIVND (reference sequence). V was cut by 1 base and J by 9 bases, with 7 bases left in between. The CDR3 DNA reads as TGTGCCAGTAGTATAGTACAGGGGCCCCAGCATTTT. This codes for CASSIVQGPQHF.

V gene TRBV5-6 combines with J gene TRBJ2-3; D is possibly TRBD1 (6 bases). The CDR3 loop spans 14 amino acids. Germline-derived CDR1 and CDR2 are SGHDT and YYEEEE. The V end was cut by 1 base, the J end by 5 bases, with 11 bases between. CDR3 sequence (DNA): TGTGCCAGCAGCTTGACAGGGATTCAAGATACGCAGTATTTT. Translation gives CASSLTGIQDTQYF. The full variable domain, rest sourced from reference TRBV5-6 and TRBJ2-3, is DAGVTQSPTHLIKTRGQQVTLRCSPKSGHDTVSWYQQALGQGPQFIFQYYEEEERQRGNFPDRFSGHQFPNYSSELNVNALLLGDSALYLCASSLTGIQDTQYFGPGTRLTVL.

The chain combines TRBV19 with TRBJ1-5; 11 bases are a match to TRBD1. Germline CDR1 and CDR2: LNHDA and SQIVND (reference sequence). The length of the CDR3 is 16 residues. Trimming at V came to 4 bases and at J to 5 bases, leaving 7 bases not matched to a gene. DNA for the CDR3: TGTGCCAGTAGTACGACCGGGACAGGGGGATATCAGCCCCAGCATTTT. Its translation: CASSTTGTGGYQPQHF.

This clone was observed a few times. The chain carries TRBV5-4 and TRBJ2-1; the D gene is possibly TRBD1 (6 bases). V was clipped by 0 bases and J by 7 bases, with 11 bases between them. In germline, CDR1 is SGHNT, CDR2 YYREEE (reference sequence). The CDR3 contains 14 residues. The CDR3 bases are TGTGCCAGCAGCTTGGCCAAGAGGGGGAATGAGCAGTTCTTC. Translation: CASSLAKRGNEQFF.

Here the CDR3 DNA reads TGTGCCAGCACTCCAAGTGGGGCCCCCTCTGAAGCTTTCTTT. This translates into CASTPSGAPSEAFF. This chain connects TRBV6-5 to TRBJ1-1; D perhaps matches TRBD1 (5 bases). Per germline, CDR1 MNHEY and CDR2 SVGAGI. This CDR3 has 14 amino acids. V gave up 7 bases and J gave up 6 bases, with 18 bases separating them.

Only one count was recorded for this clone. This chain joins TRBV9 and TRBJ2-3; 7 bases align to TRBD1. This CDR3 spans 17 amino acids. Germline CDR1 SGDLS, CDR2 YYNGEE. V lost 0 bases and J lost 0; bases outside the gene matches: 7. The CDR3 spells CASSVGTGASSTDTQYF. CDR3 in DNA: TGTGCCAGCAGCGTAGGGACAGGTGCGTCTAGCACAGATACGCAGTATTTT.

CDR3 sequence reads: CASTPGTLNTGELFF. The CDR3 region has the DNA TGTGCCAGCACCCCCGGGACTCTGAACACCGGGGAGCTGTTTTTT. The V gene is TRBV27, the J gene TRBJ2-2, with a possible D match to TRBD2 (6 bases). Germline V gene data show CDR1 as MNHEY and CDR2 as SMNVEV (reference sequence). V was trimmed by 7 bases and J by 1 base, leaving 13 bases between them. The CDR3 totals 15 residues.

This clone occurred once. This rearrangement joins TRBV19 to TRBJ1-1; D is unclear. The germline gives CDR1 LNHDA, CDR2 SQIVND (reference sequence). The CDR3 runs 11 residues. The V gene lost 7 bases and the J gene lost 0 bases, with 3 bases spanning the gap. The CDR3 reads CASTLNTEAFF. CDR3 bases: TGTGCCAGTACTTTGAACACTGAAGCTTTCTTT. Supplemented by reference TRBV19 and TRBJ1-1, the full variable domain reads DGGITQSPKYLFRKEGQNVTLSCEQNLNHDAMYWYRQDPGQGLRLIYYSQIVNDFQKGDIAEGYSVSREKKESFPLTVTSAQKNPTAFYLCASTLNTEAFFGQGTRLTVV.

The gene calls are TRBV5-6 and TRBJ2-3; TRBD2 matches at 11 bases. CDR1 and CDR2 from the germline V gene are SGHDT and YYEEEE. The CDR3 contains 17 residues. V lost 1 base and J lost 1; bases outside the gene matches: 5. The CDR3 loop reads CASSLLTSGVGTDTQYF. CDR3 nucleotides: TGTGCCAGCAGCTTGCTGACTAGCGGGGTTGGCACAGATACGCAGTATTTT.

The V and J genes are TRBV27 and TRBJ1-1; D not resolved. Germline V gives CDR1 MNHEY, CDR2 SMNVEV (reference sequence). Deletions cut 3 bases from V and 0 bases from J, with 11 bases between. The CDR3 is made up of 15 amino acids. CDR3 in amino acids: CASSFLGQMNTEAFF. The CDR3 DNA sequence: TGTGCCAGCAGTTTTTTGGGCCAGATGAACACTGAAGCTTTCTTT.

The J gene is TRBJ2-7, the V gene TRBV25-1; D might be TRBD1 (6 bases). The CDR3 length is 12 residues. Germline V CDR1 and CDR2: MGHDK, SYGVNS. V was cut by 6 bases and J by 6 bases, with 12 bases left in between. This chain's CDR3 is CASRQQGSEQYF. DNA for the CDR3: TGTGCCAGCAGACAACAGGGTAGCGAGCAGTACTTC.

This clone was detected a few times. The gene calls are TRBV7-9 and TRBJ1-1; D ambiguous. V was trimmed by 4 bases and J by 2 bases, leaving 11 bases between them. Germline CDR1 SEHNR, CDR2 FQNEAQ (reference sequence). This CDR3 has 14 amino acids. The CDR3 reads CASSSALSNTEAFF. The CDR3 coding sequence is TGTGCCAGCAGCTCCGCCCTGAGTAACACTGAAGCTTTCTTT. Full variable domain (rest looked up from reference TRBV7-9 and TRBJ1-1): DTGVSQNPRHKITKRGQNVTFRCDPISEHNRLYWYRQTLGQGPEFLTYFQNEAQLEKSRLLSDRFSAERPKGSFSTLEIQRTEQGDSAMYLCASSSALSNTEAFFGQGTRLTVV.

The CDR3 is CASSDRPGTGFTEAFF. The CDR3 DNA reads TGCGCCAGCAGCGACCGTCCCGGGACAGGGTTCACTGAAGCTTTCTTT. The V gene is TRBV5-1, the J gene TRBJ1-1, with TRBD1 matching over 9 bases. The germline gives CDR1 SGHRS, CDR2 YFSETQ. The ends lost 4 bases at V and 4 bases at J; junction bases unmatched: 11. There are 16 residues in the CDR3.

V gene TRBV5-1 combines with J gene TRBJ1-1; D ambiguous. The germline V and J ends were trimmed by 7 bases and 3 bases, with 13 bases remaining between them. CDR3 length equals 13 residues. CDR1 and CDR2 (germline): SGHRS, YFSETQ. CDR3 amino acids: CASGESRDTEAFF. CDR3 sequence (DNA): TGCGCCAGCGGGGAGTCGAGAGACACTGAAGCTTTCTTT.

This rearrangement joins TRBV6-2 or TRBV6-3 to TRBJ1-1; D remains unclear. Trimming took 2 bases from V and 10 from J, leaving 14 bases between them. The V gene's germline CDR1 is MNHEY and CDR2 SVGEGT. The CDR3 runs to 13 residues. CDR3 bases: TGTGCCAGCAGTTACCCTGGGCTTGTAGTAGCTTTCTTT. Translation: CASSYPGLVVAFF.

The gene calls are TRBV28 and TRBJ2-7, with 9 bases that match TRBD1. The CDR3 extends over 16 amino acids. J was trimmed by 0 bases and V by 5 bases; bases with no gene match: 8. From germline, CDR1 is MDHEN and CDR2 SYDVKM. As DNA, the CDR3 is TGTGCCAGCAGTCCGCCCGGGGGACAGGGCTCCTACGAGCAGTACTTC. It translates to CASSPPGGQGSYEQYF.

This clone has more than one count but fewer than ten. This chain joins TRBV6-2 or TRBV6-3 and TRBJ2-7; D not resolved. The CDR3 totals 11 residues. Per germline, CDR1 MNHEY and CDR2 SVGEGT. Trimming removed 6 bases from V and 3 bases from J, with 6 bases in between. The CDR3 coding sequence is TGTGCCAGCAGCCCTTACTACGAGCAGTACTTC. Translating gives CASSPYYEQYF.

This chain connects TRBV6-2 or TRBV6-3 to TRBJ1-5; D is undetermined. The CDR3 is made up of 13 amino acids. In germline, CDR1 is MNHEY, CDR2 SVGEGT. V lost 2 bases, J lost 7 bases, and 9 bases lay in between. CDR3 nucleotides: TGTGCCAGCAGTTACAACGGGTTGCAGCCCCAGCATTTT. Translation gives CASSYNGLQPQHF.

This clone was observed a handful of times. The chain links TRBV15 to TRBJ1-2, with TRBD1 matching over 7 bases. The V segment lost 1 base and the J segment 7 bases; nucleotides outside the gene matches: 6. This CDR3 has 14 residues. The germline CDR1 and CDR2 sequences are LNHNV and YYDKDF (reference sequence). CDR3: CATSRARTGRGYTF. CDR3 sequence (DNA): TGTGCCACCAGCAGAGCAAGGACAGGCCGTGGCTACACCTTC.

The V and J genes are TRBV7-9 and TRBJ1-2; the D is unclear. Between the trimmed V and J ends, which lost 5 bases and 9 bases, there was a span of 10 bases. The germline V gene has CDR1 SEHNR and CDR2 FQNEAQ (reference sequence). The CDR3 has 11 amino acids. The chain's CDR3 is CASSPRGSYTF. The CDR3 DNA is TGTGCCAGCAGCCCTCGGGGAAGCTACACCTTC.

This clone was counted only a few times. The CDR3 DNA reads as TGTGCCAGCAATTGGGGGGGGAGTCAGCCCCAGCATTTT. Translating gives CASNWGGSQPQHF. V usage is TRBV21-1 and J usage is TRBJ1-5. TRBV21-1 is an annotated pseudogene. The CDR3 extends over 13 amino acids.

The V and J genes are TRBV5-1 and TRBJ1-2, with 7 bases matching TRBD1. The V gene end was trimmed by 4 bases and the J gene end by 5 bases; junction bases not matched to a gene: 14. This CDR3 contains 16 residues. Looked up from germline, CDR1 is SGHRS and CDR2 is YFSETQ. CDR3 nucleotide sequence: TGCGCCAGCAGCCGGGAGACAGGGAAGATGACATATGGCTACACCTTC. Translation: CASSRETGKMTYGYTF.